Listed below are T cell receptor beta chains from one sample, sequenced in a study of cytomegalovirus exposure and HLA in healthy donors. Some clones are missing from TCRdb's copy, which holds only in-frame ones; the method was immunoSEQ multiplex PCR. The sample records about 190,000 clones, roughly 86% being singletons. The material sequenced was PBMCs. These receptors all stem from a woman under 30 in good health and CMV-seronegative. Each CDR3 is given with its conserved first and last residue. The D gene is left open where the match is weak. Size is omitted from some rows. Given values are once, few, many or a class for expanded clones.

D: .
size: .
V: TRBV30
J: TRBJ1-2
DNA: TGTGCCTGGAGCGAAGCCTACTATGGCTACACCTTC
CDR3: CAWSEAYYGYTF

D: TRBD1
size: .
V: TRBV4-2
J: TRBJ1-1
DNA: TGTGCCAGCAGCCCGGGACAGGGGGATCTGAACACTGAAGCTTTCTTT
CDR3: CASSPGQGDLNTEAFF

D: .
size: once
V: TRBV7-6
J: TRBJ2-5
DNA: TGTGCCAGCAGCTCCTCGGAGACCCAGTACTTC
CDR3: CASSSSETQYF

D: TRBD2
size: .
V: TRBV18
J: TRBJ2-1
DNA: TGTGCCAGCTCACGTAGGGAGGGAACTTACAATGAGCAGTTCTTC
CDR3: CASSRREGTYNEQFF

D: .
size: .
V: TRBV4-1
J: TRBJ1-4
DNA: TGCGCCAGCAGCCAAGACCCGCCCGGGGCAGGGGCTGAAAAACTGTTTTTT
CDR3: CASSQDPPGAGAEKLFF

D: TRBD1
size: .
V: TRBV5-1
J: TRBJ2-7
DNA: TGCGCCAGCAGCGCGGGACAGGGGTTCTACGAGCAGTACTTC
CDR3: CASSAGQGFYEQYF

D: TRBD1
size: .
V: TRBV6-1
J: TRBJ2-1
DNA: TGTGCCAGCAGTGACTGGGCCGGGACAGGGGGAGAGTACAATGAGCAGTTCTTC
CDR3: CASSDWAGTGGEYNEQFF

D: .
size: .
V: TRBV5-1
J: TRBJ2-1
DNA: TGCGCCAGCAGCTTGGCGGTGGGGCCCGAGCAGTTCTTC
CDR3: CASSLAVGPEQFF

D: .
size: .
V: TRBV5-6
J: TRBJ2-1
DNA: TGTGCCAGCAGCTACCAGCAGCGGGCGTCGTACAATGAGCAGTTCTTC
CDR3: CASSYQQRASYNEQFF

D: .
size: .
V: TRBV29-1
J: TRBJ2-3
DNA: TGCAGCGTTGTCCTTCACGGGGGTACCAGTTCCAGTGATACGCAGTATTTT
CDR3: CSVVLHGGTSSSDTQYF

D: TRBD2
size: .
V: TRBV10-3
J: TRBJ2-7
DNA: TGTGCCATCAGTGTCGGACTAGCGGGAGGTAACACCTACGAGCAGTACTTC
CDR3: CAISVGLAGGNTYEQYF

D: TRBD2
size: .
V: TRBV11-2
J: TRBJ2-3
DNA: TGTGCCAGCAGCCCGGTCGGGGGGAGCACAGATACGCAGTATTTT
CDR3: CASSPVGGSTDTQYF

D: .
size: few
V: TRBV30
J: TRBJ1-1
DNA: TGTGCCTGGAGTGTAAACAGCATGAACACTGAAGCTTTCTTT
CDR3: CAWSVNSMNTEAFF

D: .
size: .
V: TRBV19
J: TRBJ1-5
DNA: TGTGCCAGTAGTATAGAGGGTTCAGGGATAGGTCAGCCCCAGCATTTT
CDR3: CASSIEGSGIGQPQHF

D: .
size: .
V: TRBV28
J: TRBJ2-7
DNA: TGTGCCAGCAGTTTATCACCCGACTGGTTACCCTACGAGCAGTACTTC
CDR3: CASSLSPDWLPYEQYF

D: .
size: .
V: TRBV18
J: TRBJ2-7
DNA: TGTGCCAGCTCACCACGTCCGACTAGTTACGAGCAGTACTTC
CDR3: CASSPRPTSYEQYF